The 5 T cell receptor beta chains reported below all come from one sample, sequenced in a study of blood T cell repertoires in COVID-19. TCRdb keeps only in-frame clones here, not all; method: immunoSEQ multiplex PCR. This table has approximately 340,000 clones, 65% to 85% appearing once. Sequenced: peripheral blood. These receptors were collected from a man aged 25 to 40 with active or convalescent COVID-19.

The chain couples TRBV28 to TRBJ1-1; 8 positions match TRBD1. The germline V gene encodes CDR1 MDHEN and CDR2 SYDVKM. There are 17 residues in the CDR3. The V and J ends lost 8 bases and 1 base, in that order; junction bases with no gene match: 15. CDR3 region: CASPPGAGGFKNTEAFF. CDR3 nucleotides: TGTGCCAGCCCGCCAGGGGCAGGGGGCTTTAAGAACACTGAAGCTTTCTTT.

The chain has TRBV5-4 and TRBJ2-7; TRBD2 matches 7 bases. There are 14 residues in the CDR3. Trimming removed 1 base from V and 6 bases from J; junction bases left unmatched: 7. The V gene's germline CDR1 is SGHNT and CDR2 YYREEE (reference sequence). The CDR3 nucleotides read TGTGCCAGCAGCTTGCGGGGGAGGGAGGGCGAGCAGTACTTC. It codes for CASSLRGREGEQYF.

The rearrangement uses TRBV27 and TRBJ1-5; D may be TRBD1 (5 bases). V dropped 11 bases and J dropped 5 bases, with 16 bases sitting between them. The CDR3 runs to 13 residues. The germline V gene encodes CDR1 MNHEY and CDR2 SMNVEV (reference sequence). As DNA, the CDR3 is TGTGCCCCCCGGGGGGGAGGGTATCAGCCCCAGCATTTT. It codes for CAPRGGGYQPQHF.

The J gene is TRBJ2-7, the V gene TRBV3-1 (or the pseudogene TRBV3-2), with D perhaps matching TRBD1 (6 bases). The CDR3 consists of 15 residues. V was shortened by 1 base and J by 6 bases, with 16 bases between the two germline ends. Germline CDR1 and CDR2: LGHDT and YNNKEL (reference sequence). In DNA, the CDR3 is TGTGCCAGCAGCCAAGCCGGCAGGGGTGGGATCGAGCAGTACTTC. Its protein is CASSQAGRGGIEQYF.

CDR3 sequence (DNA): TGCAGCGTTCCCTGGGGCAGACAGGCGCACAATGAGCAGTTCTTC. It specifies CSVPWGRQAHNEQFF. This chain links TRBV29-1 with TRBJ2-1; D may be TRBD1 (6 bases). CDR3 size: 15 residues. Trimming shortened V by 5 bases and J by 5 bases, and 19 bases separated the two germline ends. From germline, CDR1 is SQVTM and CDR2 ANQGSEA.